These 25 T cell receptor beta chains were all obtained from the same sample, sequenced in a study of tumor and adjacent non-tumor tissue in lung cancer. The template was RNA from unsorted bulk tissue. The normal lung tissue was taken more than 3 cm from the tumor edge. The library came from three nested PCR rounds adapted from ARM-PCR protocols. TCRdb re-derived calls from the multiplex PCR reads in MiXCR, one entry per CDR3 protein. The data show approximately 90,000 distinct CDR3 sequences, with more than 75% seen just once and 20% to 25% held by the top ten. The sample comprised distant non-tumor lung tissue. The receptors come from a woman between 45 and 65 years old with non-small cell lung cancer.

About this clonotype itself: Germline and junction disagree at one end, which may indicate a read error. This chain uses TRBV5-1 with TRBJ2-3; 7 positions match TRBD2. This CDR3 region has 16 residues. Germline CDR1 and CDR2: SGHRS and YFSETQ. CDR3 nucleotide sequence: TGTGCCAGCAGCTTAGGAGGGAGGGCCGAAGATGATACGCAGTATTTT. Its translation is CASSLGGRAEDDTQYF. The full variable domain, rest sourced from reference TRBV5-1 and TRBJ2-3, is KAGVTQTPRYLIKTRGQQVTLSCSPISGHRSVSWYQQTPGQGLQFLFEYFSETQRNKGNFPGRFSGRQFSNSRSEMNVSTLELGDSALYLCASSLGGRAEDDTQYFGPGTRLTVL.

In regard to this clonotype: A clone one base away is much larger, so this may be a read error. V gene TRBV20-1 combines with J gene TRBJ2-3; 8 nucleotides line up with TRBD2. The CDR3 has 15 residues. The germline V gene has CDR1 DFQATT and CDR2 SNEGSKA (reference sequence). This CDR3 is CSAAGVGESTDTQYF. In DNA form, the CDR3 reads TGCAGCGCAGCGGGAGTGGGGGAGAGCACAGATACGCAGTATTTT.

About this clonotype itself: A much larger clone lies a single base off, so this may be a read error. CDR3 DNA sequence: TGCGCCAGCAGCAAAGGGGGGACTTGCGGGGACAATGAGCAGTTCTTC. Encoded protein: CASSKGGTCGDNEQFF. This chain uses TRBV5-1 with TRBJ2-1, with D perhaps given as TRBD1 or TRBD2 (6 bases each). V gave up 4 bases and J gave up 5 bases, with 19 bases separating them. Per the germline V gene, CDR1 is SGHRS and CDR2 is YFSETQ. The CDR3 has 16 amino acids.

With respect to this clonotype: One junction end does not reproduce the germline sequence, and a read error may be involved. V usage is TRBV10-1 and J usage is TRBJ2-3, with D unresolved. The CDR3 has 13 residues. Germline lookup yields CDR1 WNHNN and CDR2 SYGVQD (reference sequence). The CDR3 region has the DNA TGCGCCAGCACTGTAGAGGAGTCAGATACGCACTATTTT. The encoded protein is CASTVEESDTHYF.

On this clonotype: Since no conserved phenylalanine or tryptophan closes the CDR3, a read error is the likely cause. The genes are TRBV6-6 and TRBJ2-3; possibly TRBD1 for D (5 bases). The V gene's germline CDR1 is MNHNY and CDR2 SVGAGI (reference sequence). The ends were cut back, 10 bases at V and 2 bases at J, with 16 bases in the middle. CDR3 length equals 14 residues. This CDR3 reads CAITEDSTTDTQYL. DNA of the CDR3: TGTGCCATAACAGAAGACAGTACCACAGATACGCAGTATTTA.

In the case of this clonotype: The germline gene is not matched at one end of the junction; a read error may be the cause. The J gene is TRBJ2-2, the V gene TRBV5-5; either TRBD1 or TRBD2 may supply D (6 bases each). CDR3 length: 16 amino acids. Germline V CDR1 and CDR2: SGHKS, YYEKEE (reference sequence). The CDR3 nucleotides are TGTGCCAGCAGCTCCGGAGAGGGGGGTATCACCGGGGAGCCGTTTTTT. Amino acids: CASSSGEGGITGEPFF.

This clonotype was counted at least ten times. The chain joins TRBV20-1 to TRBJ2-7; TRBD1 aligns across 7 bases. J lost 3 bases, V lost 6 bases, and 2 bases had no gene match. This CDR3 contains 11 residues. Germline CDR1 is DFQATT and CDR2 is SNEGSKA (reference sequence). DNA for the CDR3: TGCAGTGCGGGGGACAGCTACGAGCAGTACTTC. Amino acids: CSAGDSYEQYF.

The CDR3 loop is CSVDDLFLDGYTF. CDR3 DNA sequence: TGCAGCGTTGACGATCTGTTTCTGGATGGCTACACCTTC. The gene calls are TRBV29-1 and TRBJ1-2, with D unresolved. The length of the CDR3 is 13 residues. Germline V CDR1 and CDR2: SQVTM, ANQGSEA. V shed 3 bases and J shed 6 bases, with 14 bases lying between them. Full variable domain (rest looked up from reference TRBV29-1 and TRBJ1-2): SAVISQKPSRDICQRGTSLTIQCQVDSQVTMMFWYRQQPGQSLTLIATANQGSEATYESGFVIDKFPISRPNLTFSTLTVSNMSPEDSSIYLCSVDDLFLDGYTFGSGTRLTVV.

Turning to this clonotype: An end of the junction differs from the germline gene, which may be a read error. This sequence joins TRBV29-1 and TRBJ2-7; 10 bases are shared with TRBD1. The CDR3 totals 13 residues. Germline CDR1 is SQVTM and CDR2 is ANQGSEA. CDR3 nucleotides: TGCATCGTTGCGACGGGACAGGGGATCGAGCAATACTTT. Encoded protein: CIVATGQGIEQYF.

Regarding this clonotype: Since a much larger clone is just one base distant, this may be a read error. This sequence joins TRBV5-1 and TRBJ2-7; D unresolved. Germline-derived CDR1 and CDR2 are SGHRS and YFSETQ. The CDR3 length is 14 residues. Trimming left V 0 bases short and J 7 bases short, with 14 bases between. The CDR3 spells CASSLAESHGEQYF. CDR3 DNA: TGCGCCAGCAGCTTGGCCGAGTCCCATGGGGAGCAGTACTTC.

Turning to this clonotype: The junction does not match germline at one end; this may be a read error. This chain joins TRBV6-2 or TRBV6-3 and TRBJ2-7; D ambiguous. Germline-derived CDR1 and CDR2 are MNHEY and SVGEGT. The CDR3 extends over 14 amino acids. CDR3 DNA sequence: TGTGCCGGCAGTTACTCCTCTGAGTCCTACGAGCAGTACTTC. It yields the protein CAGSYSSESYEQYF.

This clonotype was counted between two and nine times. No conserved phenylalanine or tryptophan ends this CDR3, so it is likely a read error. The J gene is TRBJ2-7, the V gene TRBV4-1, with D perhaps matching TRBD2 (5 bases). The CDR3 has 15 residues. Germline CDR1 reads MGHRA; CDR2 reads YSYEKL. Written as DNA, the CDR3 is TGCGCCAGCAACCAAGAGGGTAGCACTCCCTACGAGCAGTACTTA. Amino acid sequence: CASNQEGSTPYEQYL.

The V call is TRBV4-1, the J call TRBJ2-5; the D gene is possibly TRBD2 (5 bases). Germline loops: CDR1 MGHRA, CDR2 YSYEKL. There are 16 residues in the CDR3. V lost 3 bases, J lost 5 bases, and 19 bases lay in between. CDR3 amino acids: CASSHYSGGLPETQYF. The CDR3 DNA reads as TGCGCCAGCAGCCACTACTCAGGAGGACTTCCCGAGACCCAGTACTTC.

This clonotype was observed many times. A much more abundant neighbour one base away suggests this may be a read error. The DNA is omitted, as the CDR3 cannot be located on it reliably, and the CDR3 follows TCRdb's listing. V and J are TRBV12-3 or TRBV12-4 and TRBJ2-5. The CDR3 numbers 14 amino acids, ends counted. The CDR3 loop is CACSTSVAAETQYF.

This clonotype was seen only a few times. Being one base from a much bigger clone, this may be a read error. CDR3 in amino acids: CSVEALVGGTDTQYF. CDR3 nucleotides: TGCAGCGTTGAAGCCCTAGTGGGAGGTACAGATACGCAGTATTTT. V is TRBV29-1 and J is TRBJ2-3, with D perhaps TRBD2 (6 bases). Trimming left V 1 base short and J 3 bases short, with 14 bases between. In germline, CDR1 is SQVTM, CDR2 ANQGSEA. The CDR3 has 15 residues.

The CDR3 region has the DNA TGTGCCAGCAGCCAATCACGCACTCGTTCCGACTCGTCCTATAATTCACCCCTCCACTTT. Protein sequence: CASSQSRTRSDSSYNSPLHF. The chain links TRBV4-2 to TRBJ1-6; no definite D call. In germline, CDR1 is LGHNA, CDR2 YNFKEQ. This CDR3 has 20 residues. V lost 2 bases and J lost 1, with 21 bases in between.

The CDR3, as DNA: TGTGCCAGCAGAACCGATAGGGCCACAGATACGCAGTATTTT. Residues: CASRTDRATDTQYF. This chain links TRBV28 with TRBJ2-3; unclear D gene. The CDR3 totals 14 residues. Per the germline V gene, CDR1 is MDHEN and CDR2 is SYDVKM. Trimming left V 6 bases short and J 2 bases short, with 12 bases between. Based on the CDR3 plus reference TRBV28 and TRBJ2-3, the full variable domain is DVKVTQSSRYLVKRTGEKVFLECVQDMDHENMFWYRQDPGLGLRLIYFSYDVKMKEKGDIPEGYSVSREKKERFSLILESASTNQTSMYLCASRTDRATDTQYFGPGTRLTVL.

This chain uses TRBV20-1 with TRBJ2-3, with TRBD2 as a possible D gene (5 bases). This CDR3 region has 15 residues. V lost 6 bases and J 4 bases, leaving 20 bases between the germline ends. Looked up from germline, CDR1 is DFQATT and CDR2 is SNEGSKA (reference sequence). The CDR3 region has the DNA TGCAGTGCCCGGAAAAGGTTGGGAGAGGCAGATACGCAGTATTTT. It specifies CSARKRLGEADTQYF.

This CDR3 is CASTPPDPAGDTQYF. CDR3 sequence (DNA): TGTGCCAGCACTCCCCCTGACCCAGCTGGGGATACCCAGTACTTC. The V gene is TRBV6-6, the J gene TRBJ2-5; D is uncertain. CDR3 size: 15 residues. Germline V gene sequence: CDR1 MNHNY, CDR2 SVGAGI (reference sequence). Trimming cost V 7 bases and J 8 bases, with 23 bases left between them.

The rearrangement uses TRBV10-1 and TRBJ2-3, with no clear D. The germline V and J ends were trimmed by 4 bases and 7 bases, with 18 bases remaining between them. Per the germline V gene, CDR1 is WNHNN and CDR2 is SYGVQD (reference sequence). The CDR3 runs 15 residues. The chain's CDR3 is CASSGSIQPLNTQYF. Here the CDR3 DNA reads TGCGCCAGCAGTGGGTCGATTCAGCCTTTAAATACGCAGTATTTT.

Of note for this clonotype: Because the CDR3 is missing its conserved closing phenylalanine or tryptophan, this is likely a read error. The rearrangement uses TRBV6-1 and TRBJ2-1; TRBD2 aligns across 8 bases. The germline gives CDR1 MNHNS, CDR2 SASEGT. CDR3 length: 17 residues. Written as DNA, the CDR3 is TGTGCCAGCAATGAAGAGGGACTAGGGGGAACCTACAATGAGCAGTTCATC. It codes for CASNEEGLGGTYNEQFI.

With respect to this clonotype: A much larger clone sits a single nucleotide away, making a read error possible. The chain has TRBV7-8 and TRBJ2-3; 14 bases line up with TRBD2. Germline V gives CDR1 SGHVS, CDR2 FQNEAQ. CDR3 size: 18 residues. CDR3 in DNA: TGTGTCAGCAGCCATGGACAGGGTGGGACTAGCGGGGGAGATACGCAGTATTTT. Translation: CVSSHGQGGTSGGDTQYF.

With respect to this clonotype: A junction boundary mismatches the germline segment, possibly from a read error. V usage is TRBV6-6 and J usage is TRBJ2-3, with D unclear. Germline V lookup: CDR1 MNHNY, CDR2 SVGAGI (reference sequence). The CDR3 contains 14 residues. The CDR3 protein is CASTEDNTTDTHYF. The CDR3 bases are TGTGCCAGCACAGAAGACAATACCACGGATACGCATTATTTT.

Worth noting for this clonotype: This could be a read error, since a much larger clone is one nucleotide away. The V call is TRBV6-2 or TRBV6-3, the J call TRBJ2-1; 14 bases map to TRBD2. This CDR3 is 16 amino acids long. V trimming: 9 bases; J trimming: 9 bases; junction bases outside the gene matches: 13. Germline V lookup: CDR1 MNHEY, CDR2 SVGEGT. CDR3 in DNA: TGTGCCAGGACCCCGTGGGGGACTAGCGGGAGAAGTGAGCAGTTCTTC. Its protein is CARTPWGTSGRSEQFF.

With regard to this clonotype: A junction end diverges from the germline sequence, so it may reflect a read error. In nucleotides, the CDR3 is TGTGCCAGAAGTTTGGCCCGCGACAGGGCGGACACTGAAGCTTTCTTT. Amino acid sequence: CARSLARDRADTEAFF. V and J are TRBV28 and TRBJ1-1, with 7 positions matching TRBD1. Germline V CDR1 and CDR2: MDHEN, SYDVKM. CDR3 size: 16 residues.